This entry describes one T cell receptor (beta chain). Data came from immunoSEQ multiplex PCR; TCRdb stores just in-frame clones and leaves some out. The repertoire holds 95,000 to 150,000 clones, with approximately 92% as singletons. The data stem from a study of blood T cell repertoires in COVID-19. Overall study: Collection of acute and convalescent COVID-19 samples took place in the United States, Italy and Spain. Sample material is recorded as cDNA or gDNA derived from T cells, B-cell-depleted T cells, or PBMCs.

The CDR3 is 14 amino acids. CDR1 is KGHSH, CDR2 LQKENI, per germline. V was pared by 0 bases and J by 7 bases, with 4 bases of the junction left unmatched. The chain is built from TRBV18 and TRBJ1-1, with 8 bases aligning to TRBD1. The sequence derives from an older man with active or convalescent COVID-19. Material for sequencing was peripheral blood. The DNA of the CDR3 is TGTGCCAGCTCACCACCGACAGGGGATAGTGAAGCTTTCTTT. Protein product: CASSPPTGDSEAFF.